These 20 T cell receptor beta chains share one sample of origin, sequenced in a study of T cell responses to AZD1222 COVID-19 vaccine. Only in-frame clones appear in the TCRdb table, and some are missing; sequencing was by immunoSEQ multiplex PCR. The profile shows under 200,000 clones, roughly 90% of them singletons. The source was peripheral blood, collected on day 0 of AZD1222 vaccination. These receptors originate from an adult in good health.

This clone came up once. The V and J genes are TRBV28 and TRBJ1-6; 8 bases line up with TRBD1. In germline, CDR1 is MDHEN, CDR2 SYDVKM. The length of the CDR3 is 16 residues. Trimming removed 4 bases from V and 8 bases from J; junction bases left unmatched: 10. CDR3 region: CASSSPRSGGDSPLHF. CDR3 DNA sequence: TGTGCCAGCAGTTCTCCCAGGTCAGGGGGCGATTCACCCCTCCACTTT.

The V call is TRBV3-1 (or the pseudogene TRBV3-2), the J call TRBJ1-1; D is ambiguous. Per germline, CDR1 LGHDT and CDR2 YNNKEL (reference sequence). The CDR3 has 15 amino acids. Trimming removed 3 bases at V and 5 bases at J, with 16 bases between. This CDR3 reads CASSQERGYGTEAFF. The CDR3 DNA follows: TGTGCCAGCAGCCAGGAAAGAGGGTATGGGACTGAAGCTTTCTTT.

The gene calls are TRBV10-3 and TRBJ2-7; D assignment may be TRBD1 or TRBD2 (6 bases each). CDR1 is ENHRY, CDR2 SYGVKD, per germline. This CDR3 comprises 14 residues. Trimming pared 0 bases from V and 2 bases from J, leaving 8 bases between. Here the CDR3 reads CAISESGGPYEQYF. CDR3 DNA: TGTGCCATCAGTGAGTCGGGGGGCCCCTACGAGCAGTACTTC.

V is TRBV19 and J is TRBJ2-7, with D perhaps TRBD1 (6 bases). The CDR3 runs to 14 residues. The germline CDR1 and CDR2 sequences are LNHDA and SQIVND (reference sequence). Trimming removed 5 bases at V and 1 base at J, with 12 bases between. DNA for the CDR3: TGTGCCAGTAGTTCTCAGGGGCTATCCTACGAGCAGTACTTC. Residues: CASSSQGLSYEQYF.

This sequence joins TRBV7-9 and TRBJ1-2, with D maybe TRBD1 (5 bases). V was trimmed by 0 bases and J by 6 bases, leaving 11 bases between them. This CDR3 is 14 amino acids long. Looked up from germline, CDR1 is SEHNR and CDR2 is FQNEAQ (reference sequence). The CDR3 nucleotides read TGTGCCAGCAGCTTAGCTCGGGGGGAGGATGGCTACACCTTC. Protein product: CASSLARGEDGYTF.

The CDR3 protein is CASSQGPFGGGYNEQFF. The CDR3 DNA follows: TGCGCCAGCAGCCAAGGGCCCTTTGGGGGAGGATACAATGAGCAGTTCTTC. The V call is TRBV4-1, the J call TRBJ2-1, with D possibly TRBD2 on 6 matching bases. V was clipped by 1 base and J by 4 bases, with 17 bases between them. This CDR3 is 17 amino acids long. Germline assignment: CDR1 MGHRA and CDR2 YSYEKL.

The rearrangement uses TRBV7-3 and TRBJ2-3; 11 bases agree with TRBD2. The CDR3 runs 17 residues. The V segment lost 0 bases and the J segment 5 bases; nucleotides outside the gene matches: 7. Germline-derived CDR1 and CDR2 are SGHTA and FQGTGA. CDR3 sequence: CASSLTTSGSIGDTQYF. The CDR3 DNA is TGTGCCAGCAGCTTAACCACTAGCGGGAGTATAGGAGATACGCAGTATTTT.

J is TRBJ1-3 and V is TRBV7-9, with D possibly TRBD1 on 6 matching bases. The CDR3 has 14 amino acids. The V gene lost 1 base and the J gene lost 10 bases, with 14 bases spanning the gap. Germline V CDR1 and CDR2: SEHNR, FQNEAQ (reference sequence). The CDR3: CASSLEGTLVTIYF. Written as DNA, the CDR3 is TGTGCCAGCAGCTTAGAGGGGACACTAGTAACCATATATTTT.

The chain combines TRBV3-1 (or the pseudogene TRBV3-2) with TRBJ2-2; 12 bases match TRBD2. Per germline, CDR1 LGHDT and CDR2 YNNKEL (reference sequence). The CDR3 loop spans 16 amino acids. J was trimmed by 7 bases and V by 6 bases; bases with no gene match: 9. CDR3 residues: CASSFRLAGVSGELFF. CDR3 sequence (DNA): TGTGCCAGCAGTTTTAGACTAGCGGGAGTTAGCGGGGAGCTGTTTTTT.

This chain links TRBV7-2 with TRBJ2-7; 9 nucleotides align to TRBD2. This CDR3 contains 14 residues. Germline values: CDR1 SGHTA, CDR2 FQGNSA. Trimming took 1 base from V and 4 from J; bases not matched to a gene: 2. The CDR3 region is CASSLGSGGYEQYF. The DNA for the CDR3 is TGTGCCAGCAGCTTAGGTAGCGGGGGTTACGAGCAGTACTTC.

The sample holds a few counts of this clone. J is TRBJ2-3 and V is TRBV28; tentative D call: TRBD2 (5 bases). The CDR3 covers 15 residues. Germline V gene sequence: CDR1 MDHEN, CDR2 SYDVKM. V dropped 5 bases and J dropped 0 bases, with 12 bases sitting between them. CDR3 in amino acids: CASSGMTISTDTQYF. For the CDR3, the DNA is TGTGCCAGCAGTGGGATGACTATTAGCACAGATACGCAGTATTTT.

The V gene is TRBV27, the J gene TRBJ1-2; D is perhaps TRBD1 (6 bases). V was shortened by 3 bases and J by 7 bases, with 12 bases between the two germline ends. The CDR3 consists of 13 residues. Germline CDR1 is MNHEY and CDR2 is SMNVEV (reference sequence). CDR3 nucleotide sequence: TGTGCCAGCAGTTTTGCCTCAGGGGCTGGCTACACCTTC. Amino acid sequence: CASSFASGAGYTF.

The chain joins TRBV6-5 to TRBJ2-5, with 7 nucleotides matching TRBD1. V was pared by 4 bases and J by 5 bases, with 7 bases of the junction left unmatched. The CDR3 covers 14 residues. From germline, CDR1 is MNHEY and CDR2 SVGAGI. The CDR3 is CASSSTGEWETQYF. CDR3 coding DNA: TGTGCCAGCAGTTCCACAGGGGAGTGGGAGACCCAGTACTTC.

The CDR3 bases are TGTGCCAGCAGCTCCGGACAGAGCTCCTACGAGCAGTACTTC. It yields the protein CASSSGQSSYEQYF. The V gene is TRBV7-9, the J gene TRBJ2-7; tentative D call: TRBD1 (6 bases). Germline V CDR1 and CDR2: SEHNR, FQNEAQ (reference sequence). The CDR3 is made up of 14 amino acids. Trimming shortened V by 4 bases and J by 0 bases, and 10 bases separated the two germline ends.

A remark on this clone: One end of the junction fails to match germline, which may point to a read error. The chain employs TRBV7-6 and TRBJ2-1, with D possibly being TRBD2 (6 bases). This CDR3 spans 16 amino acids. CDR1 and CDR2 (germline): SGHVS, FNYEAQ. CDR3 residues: CVSSLAATREYNEQFF. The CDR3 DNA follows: TGTGTCAGCAGCTTAGCGGCTACCCGGGAGTACAATGAGCAGTTCTTC.

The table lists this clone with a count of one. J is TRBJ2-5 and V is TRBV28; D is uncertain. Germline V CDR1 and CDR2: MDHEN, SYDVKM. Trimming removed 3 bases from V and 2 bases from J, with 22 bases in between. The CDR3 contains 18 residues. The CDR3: CASSFNFVPSASQETQYF. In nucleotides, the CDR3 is TGTGCCAGCAGTTTCAACTTCGTCCCCTCTGCGAGTCAAGAGACCCAGTACTTC. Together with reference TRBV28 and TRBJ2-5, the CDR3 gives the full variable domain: DVKVTQSSRYLVKRTGEKVFLECVQDMDHENMFWYRQDPGLGLRLIYFSYDVKMKEKGDIPEGYSVSREKKERFSLILESASTNQTSMYLCASSFNFVPSASQETQYFGPGTRLLVL.

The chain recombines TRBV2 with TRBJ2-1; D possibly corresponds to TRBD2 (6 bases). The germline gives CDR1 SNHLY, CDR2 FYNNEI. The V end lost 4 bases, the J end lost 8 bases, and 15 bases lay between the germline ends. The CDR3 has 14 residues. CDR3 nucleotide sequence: TGTGCCAGCAGTGGGGACTTGGGTAGCGATGAGCAGTTCTTC. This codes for CASSGDLGSDEQFF.

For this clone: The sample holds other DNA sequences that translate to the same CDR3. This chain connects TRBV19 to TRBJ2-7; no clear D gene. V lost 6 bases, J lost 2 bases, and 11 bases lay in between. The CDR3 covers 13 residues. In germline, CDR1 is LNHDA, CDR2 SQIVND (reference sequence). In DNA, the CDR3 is TGTGCCAGTAGCGTAGGGTCCACCTACGAGCAGTACTTC. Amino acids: CASSVGSTYEQYF.

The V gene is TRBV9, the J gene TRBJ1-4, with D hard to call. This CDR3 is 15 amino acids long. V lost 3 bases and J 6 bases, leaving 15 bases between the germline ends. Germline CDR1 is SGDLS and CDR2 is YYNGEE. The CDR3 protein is CASSGLGLDDEKLFF. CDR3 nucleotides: TGTGCCAGCAGCGGACTAGGTTTAGACGATGAAAAACTGTTTTTT.

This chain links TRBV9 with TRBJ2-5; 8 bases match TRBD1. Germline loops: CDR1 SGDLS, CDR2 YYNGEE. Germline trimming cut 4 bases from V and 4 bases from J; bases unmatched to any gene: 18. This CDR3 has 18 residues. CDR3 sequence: CASSPRQGKAVVAETQYF. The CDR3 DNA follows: TGTGCCAGCAGCCCGCGACAGGGGAAAGCGGTGGTTGCAGAGACCCAGTACTTC.